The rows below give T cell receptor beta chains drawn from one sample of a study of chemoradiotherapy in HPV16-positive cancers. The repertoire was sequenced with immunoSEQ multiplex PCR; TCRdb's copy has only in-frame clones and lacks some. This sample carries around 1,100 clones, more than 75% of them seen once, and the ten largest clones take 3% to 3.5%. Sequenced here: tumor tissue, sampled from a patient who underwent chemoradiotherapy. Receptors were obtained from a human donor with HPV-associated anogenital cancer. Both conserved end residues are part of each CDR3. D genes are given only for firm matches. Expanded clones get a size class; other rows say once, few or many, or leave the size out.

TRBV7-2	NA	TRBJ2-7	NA	CASSLPGLPYEQYF	TGTGCCAGCAGCCTCCCGGGACTTCCGTACGAGCAGTACTTC
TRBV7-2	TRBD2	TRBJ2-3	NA	CASSYGLAGTDTQYF	TGTGCCAGCAGCTACGGACTAGCGGGCACAGATACGCAGTATTTT
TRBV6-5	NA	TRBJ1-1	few	CASIMRLGGTEAFF	TGTGCCAGCATTATGCGTCTGGGGGGCACTGAAGCTTTCTTT
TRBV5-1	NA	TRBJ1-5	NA	CASSLAGNNNQPQHF	TGCGCCAGCAGCTTGGCGGGGAACAACAATCAGCCCCAGCATTTT
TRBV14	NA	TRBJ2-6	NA	CASSQDRGSSGANVLTF	TGTGCCAGCAGCCAAGATAGGGGGTCCTCTGGGGCCAACGTCCTGACTTTC
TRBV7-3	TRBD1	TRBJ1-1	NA	CASSSSQGASTEAFF	TGTGCCAGCAGCTCCTCACAGGGGGCGAGCACTGAAGCTTTCTTT
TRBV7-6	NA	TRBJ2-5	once	CASSLEVWETQYF	TGTGCCAGCAGCTTAGAGGTTTGGGAGACCCAGTACTTC
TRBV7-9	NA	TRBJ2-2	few	CASSLDSGWALFF	TGTGCCAGCAGCTTAGATTCCGGGTGGGCGCTGTTTTTT
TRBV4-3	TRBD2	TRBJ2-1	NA	CASSPERGGAEQFF	TGCGCCAGCAGCCCAGAGCGGGGGGGCGCTGAGCAGTTCTTC
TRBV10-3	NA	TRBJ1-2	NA	CARATGPGDYGYTF	TGTGCCAGGGCCACGGGCCCAGGGGATTATGGCTACACCTTC
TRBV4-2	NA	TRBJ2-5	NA	CASSQVGSLETQYF	TGTGCCAGCAGCCAAGTAGGAAGTTTAGAGACCCAGTACTTC
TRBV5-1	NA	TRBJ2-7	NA	CASSPRDTEQYF	TGCGCCAGCAGCCCCCGGGACACTGAGCAGTACTTC